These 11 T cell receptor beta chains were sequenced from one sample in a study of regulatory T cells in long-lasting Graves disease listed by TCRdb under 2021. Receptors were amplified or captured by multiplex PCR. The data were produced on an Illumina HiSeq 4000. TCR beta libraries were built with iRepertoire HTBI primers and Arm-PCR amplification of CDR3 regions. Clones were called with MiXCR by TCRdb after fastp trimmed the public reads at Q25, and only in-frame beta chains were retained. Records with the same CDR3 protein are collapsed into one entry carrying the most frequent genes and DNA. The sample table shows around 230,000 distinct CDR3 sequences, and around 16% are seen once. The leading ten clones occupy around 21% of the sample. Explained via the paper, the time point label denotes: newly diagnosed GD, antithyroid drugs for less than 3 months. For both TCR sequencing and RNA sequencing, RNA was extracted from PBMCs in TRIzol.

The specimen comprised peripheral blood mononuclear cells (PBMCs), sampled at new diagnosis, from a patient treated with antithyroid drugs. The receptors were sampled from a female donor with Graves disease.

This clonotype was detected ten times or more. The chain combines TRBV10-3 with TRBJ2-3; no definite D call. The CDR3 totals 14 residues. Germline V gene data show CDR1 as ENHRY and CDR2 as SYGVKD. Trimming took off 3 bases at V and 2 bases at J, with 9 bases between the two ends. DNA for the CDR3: TGTGCCATCAGTGATCCGGCCGTCACAGATACGCAGTATTTT. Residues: CAISDPAVTDTQYF.

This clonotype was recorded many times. The CDR3: CASSYSTGFQETQYF. The CDR3 region has the DNA TGTGCCAGCAGTTACTCGACAGGGTTCCAAGAGACCCAGTACTTC. The genes are TRBV6-2 or TRBV6-3 and TRBJ2-5; TRBD1 matches 7 bases. This CDR3 comprises 15 residues. V shed 0 bases, J shed 1 base, and the junction held 2 bases outside the gene matches. Per the germline V gene, CDR1 is MNHEY and CDR2 is SVGEGT.

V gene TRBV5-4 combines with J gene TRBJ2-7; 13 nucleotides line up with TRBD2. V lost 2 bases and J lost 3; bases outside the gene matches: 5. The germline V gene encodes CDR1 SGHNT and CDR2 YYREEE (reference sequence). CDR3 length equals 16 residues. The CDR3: CASSFGLAGEFYEQYF. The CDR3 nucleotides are TGTGCCAGCAGCTTCGGACTAGCGGGAGAATTCTACGAGCAGTACTTC.

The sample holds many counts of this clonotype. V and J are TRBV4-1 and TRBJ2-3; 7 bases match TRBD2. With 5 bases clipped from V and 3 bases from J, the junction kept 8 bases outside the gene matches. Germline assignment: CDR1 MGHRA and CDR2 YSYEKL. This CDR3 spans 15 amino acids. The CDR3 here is CASSSGLVTTDTQYF. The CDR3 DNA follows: TGCGCCAGCAGCTCTGGACTAGTTACGACAGATACGCAGTATTTT.

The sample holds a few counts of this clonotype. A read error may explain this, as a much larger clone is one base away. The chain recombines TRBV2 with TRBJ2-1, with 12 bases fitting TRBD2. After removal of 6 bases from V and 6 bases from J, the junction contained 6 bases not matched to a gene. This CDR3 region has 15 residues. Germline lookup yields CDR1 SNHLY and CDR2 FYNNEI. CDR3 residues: CASSPPSGRANEQFF. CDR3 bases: TGTGCCAGCAGCCCCCCTAGCGGGAGGGCCAATGAGCAGTTCTTC.

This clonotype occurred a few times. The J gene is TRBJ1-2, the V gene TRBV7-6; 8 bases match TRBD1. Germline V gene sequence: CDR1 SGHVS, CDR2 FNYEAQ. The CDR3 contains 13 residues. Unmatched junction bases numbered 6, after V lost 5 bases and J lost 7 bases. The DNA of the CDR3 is TGTGCCAGCAGCAAAACGACAGGGGCTGGCTACACCTTC. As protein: CASSKTTGAGYTF.

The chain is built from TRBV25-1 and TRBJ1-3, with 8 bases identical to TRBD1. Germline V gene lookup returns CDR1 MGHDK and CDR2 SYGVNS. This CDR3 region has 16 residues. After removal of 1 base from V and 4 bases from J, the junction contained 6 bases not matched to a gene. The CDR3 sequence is CASSELGDRKGNTIYF. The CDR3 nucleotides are TGTGCCAGCAGTGAATTGGGGGACAGGAAAGGAAACACCATATATTTT.

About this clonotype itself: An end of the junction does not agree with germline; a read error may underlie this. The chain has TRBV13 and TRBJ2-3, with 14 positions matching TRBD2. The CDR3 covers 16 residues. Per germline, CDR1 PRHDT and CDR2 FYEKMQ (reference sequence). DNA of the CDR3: TGTGCCAGCAGGACTAGCGGGGGGGTGAGGGCAGATACGCCGTATTTT. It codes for CASRTSGGVRADTPYF.

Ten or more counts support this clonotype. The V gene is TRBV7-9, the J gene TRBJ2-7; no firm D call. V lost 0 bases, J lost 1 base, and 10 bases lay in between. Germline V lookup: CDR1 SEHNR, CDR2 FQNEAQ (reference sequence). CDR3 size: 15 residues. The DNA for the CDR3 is TGTGCCAGCAGCTTAGCGCCGGCGGTATCCTACGAGCAGTACTTC. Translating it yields CASSLAPAVSYEQYF.

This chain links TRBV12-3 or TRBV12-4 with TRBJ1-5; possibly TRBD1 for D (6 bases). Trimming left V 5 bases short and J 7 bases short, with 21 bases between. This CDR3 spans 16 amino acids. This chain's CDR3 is CASSEADRNVGQPQHF. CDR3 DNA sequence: TGTGCCAGCAGTGAAGCTGACAGGAACGTGGGACAGCCCCAGCATTTT.

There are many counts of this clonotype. DNA for the CDR3: TGTGCCAGCAGCGAGGTCAGGGCATTGAACACTGAAGCTTTCTTT. Its translation: CASSEVRALNTEAFF. This chain links TRBV6-1 with TRBJ1-1; weak D call: TRBD1 (5 bases). Germline V gives CDR1 MNHNS, CDR2 SASEGT. V dropped 6 bases and J dropped 0 bases, with 14 bases sitting between them. This CDR3 has 15 residues.